The clone carrying this TCR beta chain was detected ten times or more. Its target is unknown. The sample originates from a study of regulatory T cells in long-lasting Graves disease. Trimming removed 3 bases at V and 3 bases at J, with 15 bases between. Per germline, CDR1 SGDLS and CDR2 YYNGEE. CDR3 length: 16 residues. Overall study results and limits: It is possible that accuracy was reduced by the small size of the sample. Fewer public clonotypes were shared by new patients (just under 1,000) than by persistent patients (fewer than 3,000).

Time point here: newly diagnosed GD, antithyroid drugs for less than 3 months. RNA isolated from PBMCs was used to make the TCR library. TCR beta libraries were built with iRepertoire HTBI primers and Arm-PCR of CDR3 regions. Authors' data handling: Identification across samples found about 61 TRBV and 12 to 15 TRBJ segments. TCRdb reprocessed the multiplex PCR reads via MiXCR and lists one record per CDR3 protein. The V and J calls were not made by the authors but by TCRdb's processing. The sample includes approximately 250,000 distinct CDR3 sequences, approximately 20% seen only once; the top ten take 22%.

Sequencing used peripheral blood mononuclear cells (PBMCs), obtained at new diagnosis, from a patient treated with antithyroid drugs. The TCR sequence derives from a female donor with Graves disease. V and J are TRBV9 and TRBJ2-2, with a tentative D call TRBD1 (5 bases). CDR3 sequence (DNA): TGTGCCAGCAGCGGGGGCGCGGAACCTTACACCGGGGAGCTGTTTTTT. Translation gives CASSGGAEPYTGELFF.